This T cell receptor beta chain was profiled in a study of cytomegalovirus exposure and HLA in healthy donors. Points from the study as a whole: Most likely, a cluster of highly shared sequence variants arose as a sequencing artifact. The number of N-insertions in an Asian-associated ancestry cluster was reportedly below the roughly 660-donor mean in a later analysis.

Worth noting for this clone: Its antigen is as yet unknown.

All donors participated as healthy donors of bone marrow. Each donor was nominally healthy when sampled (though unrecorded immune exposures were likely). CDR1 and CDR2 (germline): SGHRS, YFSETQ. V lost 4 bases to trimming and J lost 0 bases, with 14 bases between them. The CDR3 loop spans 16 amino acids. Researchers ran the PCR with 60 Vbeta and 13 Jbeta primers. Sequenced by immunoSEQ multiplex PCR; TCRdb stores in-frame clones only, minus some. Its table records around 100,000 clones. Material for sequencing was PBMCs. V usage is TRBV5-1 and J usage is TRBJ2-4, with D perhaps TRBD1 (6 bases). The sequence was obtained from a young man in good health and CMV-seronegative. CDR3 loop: CASSQPGVGAKNIQYF. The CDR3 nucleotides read TGCGCCAGCAGCCAGCCAGGGGTCGGAGCCAAAAACATTCAGTACTTC.